This T cell receptor beta chain was recorded in a study of blood T cell repertoires in COVID-19. Study background: COVID-19 samples from acute and convalescent phases originated in the United States, Italy and Spain. PBMCs, B-cell-depleted T cells, or T cells were the source of the cDNA or gDNA that made up the material.

Per the original methods: Reference gene primer amplification gave nucleated cell count estimates. Sequencing used immunoSEQ multiplex PCR; TCRdb keeps in-frame clones, though not all of them. V and J calls plus clone size are reproduced from that table; the DNA served to infer D and trimming. The repertoire holds some 99,000 clones, around 82% seen once, with about 6.6% in the top ten. Germline V gene data show CDR1 as MNHEY and CDR2 as SVGAGI. Trimming left V 8 bases short and J 2 bases short, with 13 bases between. This CDR3 has 14 residues. This receptor was identified in a woman in her forties or fifties with acute or convalescent COVID-19. The rearrangement links TRBV6-5 to TRBJ1-5; D is unresolved. The sample was peripheral blood. CDR3 nucleotides: TGTGCCAGCGGAACAGATTTGGGCAATCAGCCCCAGCATTTT. It is translated as CASGTDLGNQPQHF.